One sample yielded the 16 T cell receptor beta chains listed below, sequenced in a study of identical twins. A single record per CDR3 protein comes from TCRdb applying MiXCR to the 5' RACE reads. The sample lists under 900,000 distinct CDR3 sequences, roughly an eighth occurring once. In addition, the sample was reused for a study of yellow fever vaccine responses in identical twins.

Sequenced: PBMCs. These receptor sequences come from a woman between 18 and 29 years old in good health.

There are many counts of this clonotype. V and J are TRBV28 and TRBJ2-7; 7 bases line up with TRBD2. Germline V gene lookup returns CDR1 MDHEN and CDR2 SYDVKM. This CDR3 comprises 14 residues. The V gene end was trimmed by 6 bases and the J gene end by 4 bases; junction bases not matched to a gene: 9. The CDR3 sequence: CASSVGGVDYEQYF. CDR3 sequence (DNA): TGTGCCAGCAGCGTGGGGGGGGTTGATTACGAGCAGTACTTC.

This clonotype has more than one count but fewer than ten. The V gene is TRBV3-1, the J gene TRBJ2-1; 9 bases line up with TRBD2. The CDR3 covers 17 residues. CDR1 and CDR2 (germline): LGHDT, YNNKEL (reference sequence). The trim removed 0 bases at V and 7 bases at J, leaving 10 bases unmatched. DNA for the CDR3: TGTGCCAGCAGCCAAGATGTGGGCGGGGGGGCGGTAAATGAGCAGTTCTTC. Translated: CASSQDVGGGAVNEQFF.

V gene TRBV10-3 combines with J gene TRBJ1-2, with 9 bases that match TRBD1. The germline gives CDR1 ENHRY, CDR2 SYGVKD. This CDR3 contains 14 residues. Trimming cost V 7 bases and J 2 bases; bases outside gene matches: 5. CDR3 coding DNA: TGTGCCATCACCGTAGACAGGGGGAACTATGGCTACACCTTC. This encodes CAITVDRGNYGYTF.

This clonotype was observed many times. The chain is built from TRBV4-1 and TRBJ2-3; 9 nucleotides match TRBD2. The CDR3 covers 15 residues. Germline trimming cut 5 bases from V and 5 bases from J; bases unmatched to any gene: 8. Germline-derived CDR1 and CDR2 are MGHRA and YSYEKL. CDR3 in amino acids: CASSLLAGFRDTQYF. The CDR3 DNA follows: TGCGCCAGCAGCTTACTAGCGGGTTTTAGAGATACGCAGTATTTT.

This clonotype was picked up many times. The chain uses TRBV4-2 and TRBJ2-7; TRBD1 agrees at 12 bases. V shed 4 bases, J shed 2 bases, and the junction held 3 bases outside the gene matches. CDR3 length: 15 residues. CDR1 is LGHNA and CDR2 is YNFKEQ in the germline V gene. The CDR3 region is CASSPGTGGAYEQYF. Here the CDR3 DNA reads TGTGCCAGCAGCCCGGGGACAGGGGGCGCCTACGAGCAGTACTTC.

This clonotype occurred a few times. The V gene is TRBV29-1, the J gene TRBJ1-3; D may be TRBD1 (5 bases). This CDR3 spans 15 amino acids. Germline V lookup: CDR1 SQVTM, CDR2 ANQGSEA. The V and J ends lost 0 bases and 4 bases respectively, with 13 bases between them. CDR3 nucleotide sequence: TGCAGCGTTGAAGATGTCTCGGGGCCCGGAAACACCATATATTTT. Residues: CSVEDVSGPGNTIYF.

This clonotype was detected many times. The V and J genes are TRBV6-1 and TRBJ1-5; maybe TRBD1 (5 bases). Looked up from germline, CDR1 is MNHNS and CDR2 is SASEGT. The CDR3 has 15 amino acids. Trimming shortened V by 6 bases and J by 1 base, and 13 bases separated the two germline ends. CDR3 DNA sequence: TGTGCCAGCAGGGCCGGGACGGAGAGCAATCAGCCCCAGCATTTT. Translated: CASRAGTESNQPQHF.

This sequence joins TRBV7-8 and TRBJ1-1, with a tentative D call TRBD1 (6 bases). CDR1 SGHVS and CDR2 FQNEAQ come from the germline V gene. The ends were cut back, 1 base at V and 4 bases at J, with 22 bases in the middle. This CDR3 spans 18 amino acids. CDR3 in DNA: TGTGCCAGCAGCTTAGGATTCCGGGGGCAGGGTAGGGGCACTGAAGCTTTCTTT. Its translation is CASSLGFRGQGRGTEAFF.

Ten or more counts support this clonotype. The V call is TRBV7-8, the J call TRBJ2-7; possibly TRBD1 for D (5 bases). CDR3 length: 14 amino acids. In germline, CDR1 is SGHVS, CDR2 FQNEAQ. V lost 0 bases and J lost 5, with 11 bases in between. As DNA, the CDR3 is TGTGCCAGCAGCTTAGCTGGCAGGGAAAACGAGCAGTACTTC. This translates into CASSLAGRENEQYF. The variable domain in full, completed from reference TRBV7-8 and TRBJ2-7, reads GAGVSQSPRYKVAKRGQDVALRCDPISGHVSLFWYQQALGQGPEFLTYFQNEAQLDKSGLPSDRFFAERPEGSVSTLKIQRTQQEDSAVYLCASSLAGRENEQYFGPGTRLTVT.

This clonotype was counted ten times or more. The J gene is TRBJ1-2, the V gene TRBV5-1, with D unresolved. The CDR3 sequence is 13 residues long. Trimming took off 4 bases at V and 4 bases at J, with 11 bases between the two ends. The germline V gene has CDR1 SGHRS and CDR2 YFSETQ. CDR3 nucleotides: TGCGCCAGCAGCACAGAGGTCCCCTATGGCTACACCTTC. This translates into CASSTEVPYGYTF.

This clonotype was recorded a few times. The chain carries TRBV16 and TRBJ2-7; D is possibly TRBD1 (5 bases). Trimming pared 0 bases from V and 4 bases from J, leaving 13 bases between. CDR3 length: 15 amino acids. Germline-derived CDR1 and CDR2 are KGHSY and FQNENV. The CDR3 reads CASSQSVGAAYEQYF. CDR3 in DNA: TGTGCCAGCAGCCAATCAGTAGGGGCAGCTTACGAGCAGTACTTC.

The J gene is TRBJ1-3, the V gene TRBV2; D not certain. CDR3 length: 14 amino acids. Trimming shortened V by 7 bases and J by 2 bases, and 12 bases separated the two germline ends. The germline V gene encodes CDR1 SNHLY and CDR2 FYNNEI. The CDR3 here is CASTQQGTGNTIYF. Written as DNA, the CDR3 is TGTGCCAGCACACAACAAGGAACTGGAAACACCATATATTTT. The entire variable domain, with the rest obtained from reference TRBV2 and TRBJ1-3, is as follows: EPEVTQTPSHQVTQMGQEVILRCVPISNHLYFYWYRQILGQKVEFLVSFYNNEISEKSEIFDDQFSVERPDGSNFTLKIRSTKLEDSAMYFCASTQQGTGNTIYFGEGSWLTVV.

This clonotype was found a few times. The chain's CDR3 is CASTKVWDSTYNEQFF. CDR3 in DNA: TGCGCCAGCACCAAGGTTTGGGACAGCACCTACAATGAGCAGTTCTTC. This chain joins TRBV10-2 and TRBJ2-1; 7 nucleotides agree with TRBD1. J gave up 2 bases and V 7 bases, and 11 bases lay outside the gene matches. From germline, CDR1 is WSHSY and CDR2 SAAADI. This CDR3 has 16 amino acids.

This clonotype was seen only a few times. This CDR3 is CASSEYREEETQYF. As DNA, the CDR3 is TGTGCCAGCAGCGAATACAGGGAGGAAGAGACCCAGTACTTC. The chain couples TRBV28 to TRBJ2-5; D tentatively reads TRBD1 or TRBD2 (6 bases each). CDR3 size: 14 residues. V was pared by 6 bases and J by 3 bases, with 14 bases between. Germline CDR1 reads MDHEN; CDR2 reads SYDVKM.

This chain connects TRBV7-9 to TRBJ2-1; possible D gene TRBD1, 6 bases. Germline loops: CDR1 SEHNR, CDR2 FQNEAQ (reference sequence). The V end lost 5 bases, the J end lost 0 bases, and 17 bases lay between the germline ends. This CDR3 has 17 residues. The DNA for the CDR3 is TGTGCCAGCAGCGGACGACAGGTGGGGGCCTCCTACAATGAGCAGTTCTTC. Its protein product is CASSGRQVGASYNEQFF.

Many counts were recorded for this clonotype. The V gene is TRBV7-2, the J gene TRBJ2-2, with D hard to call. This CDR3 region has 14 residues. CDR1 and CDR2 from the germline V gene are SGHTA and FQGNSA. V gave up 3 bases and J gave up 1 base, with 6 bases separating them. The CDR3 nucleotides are TGTGCCAGCAGCTTCGCGGAGAACACCGGGGAGCTGTTTTTT. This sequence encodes CASSFAENTGELFF. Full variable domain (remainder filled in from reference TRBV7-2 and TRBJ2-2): GAGVSQSPSNKVTEKGKDVELRCDPISGHTALYWYRQSLGQGLEFLIYFQGNSAPDKSGLPSDRFSAERTGGSVSTLTIQRTQQEDSAVYLCASSFAENTGELFFGEGSRLTVL.